Sequencing of this TCR beta chain was carried out in a study of T cell responses to AZD1222 COVID-19 vaccine (dated by TCRdb to the early 2020s). With regard to the full study: AZD1222 recipients with second doses at about 4 weeks or about 12 weeks were pooled, because spike-specific TCR depth and breadth did not differ between schedules. A total of 240 or so trial participants underwent TCR sequencing, of whom nearly 210 had received two doses of AZD1222 and 26 had received two doses of the MenACWY control vaccine. Trial participants were enrolled by age into subgroups of 18-55, 56-69 and 70-plus years, and around 150, 28 and 57 TCR-sequenced participants, respectively, were included in these subgroups.

The CDR3 regions of human TCRbeta chains were analyzed by immunosequencing. The paper's data handling went like this. TCRs in the repertoires were matched against a reference library of SARS-CoV-2-specific TCRs that had been generated with the MIRA antigen-specificity platform. Breadth was defined as the fraction of unique TCRs that were SARS-CoV-2-associated. Depth was defined as the fraction of total T cells that were SARS-CoV-2-associated. Using the MIRA data, each spike-specific TCR was assigned both to the spike region to which the TCR was reactive and to a CD4 or CD8 class. Log10-transformed breadth and depth values were compared by one-way ANOVA with Sidak's multiple comparisons tests. The immuneACCESS repertoire file appears here via TCRdb, limited to in-frame rearrangements. These files lack a portion of the clones; in checked studies, under half of the deficit traces to unresolved V genes, and the cause of the others is not known. The DNA gave D and trimming, while V, J and clone size come from that table. Here the sample has around 150,000 clones; 90% to 95% occur a single time. 1.5% to 2% of the sample lies in the top ten.

Concerning this clone: The antigen it recognizes is unknown. No base qualities exist here, and no much larger clone lies one base off it.

The time point label corresponds to: baseline before first vaccination. Samples from vaccinated people were obtained from the UK trials COV001 and COV002, which included a single-blind randomized controlled phase 2/3 trial of AZD1222 (ChAdOx1 nCoV-19) in healthy adults. Trial participant PBMC samples were collected at day 0 and day 28 after the second dose for TCRbeta chain sequencing. The CDR3 goes from the cysteine to the phenylalanine over 17 residues. This entry keeps only the CDR3 DNA: 51 bases, framed from base 1. As encoded in the germline V gene (reference sequence), CDR1 is MNHEY while CDR2 is SMNVEV. V is pruned by 6 bases and J by 4 bases, leaving 13 bases of the junction without a gene match. What the research found in general, with its limitations: Conclusions about previously exposed vaccinees are limited, since just 6 or 7 AZD1222 recipients were seropositive for SARS-CoV-2 at baseline. Participants were mostly white British, with more females than males. The authors suggested clonal diversity may have been underestimated. Nearly half of unique spike-specific TCRs reportedly recognized epitopes outside regions mutated in the B.1.351 and B.1.1.7 variants. CD4 TCRs associated with the vaccine covered the entire spike protein, and the dominant responses were in regions 160-218 and 743-854. Because no samples from the day 14 peak response were available, repertoires could be characterized only after the peak T cell response. A significant rise in spike-specific TCR breadth and depth was observed after two AZD1222 doses relative to day 0 and relative to MenACWY recipients. The 56-69-year group was small, and its depth increase did not reach significance, likely because of low power.

Sample: peripheral blood, taken on day 0 of AZD1222 vaccination. The TCR comes from an adult in good health. The sequence links TRBV27 to TRBJ2-2, with 8 middle bases fitting TRBD2. The CDR3 region reads CASSLYPPSGFTGELFF. The nucleotides are TGTGCCAGCAGCCTTTATCCTCCTAGCGGGTTCACCGGGGAGCTGTTTTTT.